This T cell receptor beta chain was sequenced in a study of shared clonotypes between healthy human individuals. Study context: Three plates each covered CD4 naive and memory; CD8 naive two, CD8 memory one.

Clones were read by immunoSEQ multiplex PCR, and TCRdb kept only the in-frame ones, dropping some. The sample includes approximately 2,000,000 clones, 80% to 95% of them seen just once. General study findings and limits: The researchers took only blood, and tissue repertoires probably look different. Generally, estimated richness proved larger in naive subsets than it did in memory subsets.

The count of this clone is one. Its matching antigen is unknown. Trimming took 1 base from V and 7 from J; bases not matched to a gene: 11. Germline V gene lookup returns CDR1 MNHNS and CDR2 SASEGT. There are 17 residues in the CDR3. The receptor comes from a man younger than 35 in good health. Some clones in this sample may be carry-over from other donors' samples. Sequencing was carried out using naive CD4+ T cells from PBMCs. Subset of the sample: CD45RA+ positively selected. J is TRBJ2-1 and V is TRBV6-1; 9 nucleotides line up with TRBD1. The CDR3 protein is CASSEVTGTGFWNEQFF. DNA for the CDR3: TGTGCCAGCAGTGAAGTAACCGGGACAGGGTTCTGGAATGAGCAGTTCTTC.